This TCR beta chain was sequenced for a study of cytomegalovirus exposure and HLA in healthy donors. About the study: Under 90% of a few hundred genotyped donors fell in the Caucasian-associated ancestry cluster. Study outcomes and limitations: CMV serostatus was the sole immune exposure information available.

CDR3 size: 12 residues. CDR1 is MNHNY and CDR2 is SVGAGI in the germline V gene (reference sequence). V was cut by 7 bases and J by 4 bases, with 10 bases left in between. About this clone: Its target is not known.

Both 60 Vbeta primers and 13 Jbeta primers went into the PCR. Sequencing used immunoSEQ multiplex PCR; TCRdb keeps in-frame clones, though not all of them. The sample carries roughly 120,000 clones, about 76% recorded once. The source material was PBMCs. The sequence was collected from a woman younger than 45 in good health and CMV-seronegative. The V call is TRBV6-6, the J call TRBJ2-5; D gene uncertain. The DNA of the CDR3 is TGTGCCAGCACCCCAACGGGAGAGACCCAGTACTTC. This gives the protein CASTPTGETQYF.